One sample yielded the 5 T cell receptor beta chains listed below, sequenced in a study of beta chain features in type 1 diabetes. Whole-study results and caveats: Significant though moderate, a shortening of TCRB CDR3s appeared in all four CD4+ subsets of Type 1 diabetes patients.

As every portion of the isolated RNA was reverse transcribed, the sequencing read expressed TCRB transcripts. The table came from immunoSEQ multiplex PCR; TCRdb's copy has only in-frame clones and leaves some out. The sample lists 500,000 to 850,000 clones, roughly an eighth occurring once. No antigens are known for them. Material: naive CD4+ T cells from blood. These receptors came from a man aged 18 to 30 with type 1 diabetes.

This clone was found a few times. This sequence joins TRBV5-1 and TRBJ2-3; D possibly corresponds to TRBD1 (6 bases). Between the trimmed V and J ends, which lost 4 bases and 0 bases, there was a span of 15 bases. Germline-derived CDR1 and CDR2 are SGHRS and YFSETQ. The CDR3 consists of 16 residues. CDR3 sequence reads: CASSRGQTSSTDTQYF. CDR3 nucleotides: TGCGCCAGCAGCCGCGGACAGACTTCTAGCACAGATACGCAGTATTTT.

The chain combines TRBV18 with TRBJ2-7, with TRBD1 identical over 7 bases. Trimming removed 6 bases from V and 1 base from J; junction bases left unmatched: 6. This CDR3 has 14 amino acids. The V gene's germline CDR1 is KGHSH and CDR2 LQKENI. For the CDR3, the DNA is TGTGCCAGCTCCTACGGGACAGATTCCTACGAGCAGTACTTC. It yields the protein CASSYGTDSYEQYF.

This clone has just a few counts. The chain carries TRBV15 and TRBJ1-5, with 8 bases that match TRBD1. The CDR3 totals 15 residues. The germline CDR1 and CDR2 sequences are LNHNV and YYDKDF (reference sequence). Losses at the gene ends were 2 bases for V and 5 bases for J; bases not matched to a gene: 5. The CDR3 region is CATSRKGQGHQPQHF. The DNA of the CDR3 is TGTGCCACCAGCAGAAAAGGACAGGGTCATCAGCCCCAGCATTTT. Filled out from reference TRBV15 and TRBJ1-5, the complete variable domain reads DAMVIQNPRYQVTQFGKPVTLSCSQTLNHNVMYWYQQKSSQAPKLLFHYYDKDFNNEADTPDNFQSRRPNTSFCFLDIRSPGLGDTAMYLCATSRKGQGHQPQHFGDGTRLSIL.

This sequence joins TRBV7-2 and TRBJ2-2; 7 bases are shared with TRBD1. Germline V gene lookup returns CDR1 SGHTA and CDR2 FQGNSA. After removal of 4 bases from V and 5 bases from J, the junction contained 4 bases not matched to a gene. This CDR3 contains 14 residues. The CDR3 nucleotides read TGTGCCAGCAGCTACACAGGGGCAACCGGGGAGCTGTTTTTT. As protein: CASSYTGATGELFF.

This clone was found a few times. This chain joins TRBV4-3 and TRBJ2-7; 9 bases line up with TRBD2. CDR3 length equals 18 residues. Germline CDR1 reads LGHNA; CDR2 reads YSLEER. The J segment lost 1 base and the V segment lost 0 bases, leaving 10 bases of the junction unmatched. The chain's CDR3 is CASSQDVVATSGSYEQYF. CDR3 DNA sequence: TGCGCCAGCAGCCAAGATGTAGTCGCGACTAGCGGTTCCTACGAGCAGTACTTC.